Listed here is a single T cell receptor beta chain. This sample was taken from a study of T cell changes during pregnancy in multiple sclerosis. Some clones are missing from TCRdb's copy, which holds only in-frame ones; the method was immunoSEQ multiplex PCR. The table has about 120,000 clones, around 93% seen once. The CDR3 length is 14 residues. Germline CDR1 and CDR2: SGHNT and YYREEE (reference sequence). The germline V and J ends were trimmed by 4 bases and 4 bases, with 11 bases remaining between them. The clonotype comes from a female donor with multiple sclerosis, enrolled in a pregnancy study. This specimen consisted of peripheral blood, obtained before pregnancy. The chain recombines TRBV5-4 with TRBJ2-2; tentative D call: TRBD1 (6 bases). The CDR3 region is CASSMTGFTGELFF. For the CDR3, the DNA is TGTGCCAGCAGCATGACAGGATTCACCGGGGAGCTGTTTTTT.